The TCR beta chain under discussion was sequenced for a study of cytomegalovirus exposure and HLA in healthy donors. About the research overall: There were under 140 million unique TCR beta sequences, drawn from about 200 million T cells, in an earlier analysis. Findings of the study overall: V- and J-gene trimming in TCR beta was tied to a missense DCLRE1C variant by an analysis performed later. Upon later analysis, HLA-associated TCR beta chains proved more clonally expanded than other, equally common chains. After further analysis at a later stage, 15,000 to 20,000 TCR beta sequences were associated with HLA alleles at 0.05 false discovery rate.

Primers included in the PCR were 60 Vbeta and 13 Jbeta primers. Only in-frame clones appear in the TCRdb table, and some are missing; sequencing was by immunoSEQ multiplex PCR. This table holds about 160,000 clones, approximately 78% found once. V was cut by 7 bases and J by 3 bases, with 16 bases left in between. This CDR3 comprises 16 residues. CDR1 is MDHEN and CDR2 is SYDVKM in the germline V gene. A note on this clone: Its target is unknown.

J is TRBJ1-6 and V is TRBV28; TRBD1 is a possible D gene (6 bases). The source material was PBMCs. This TCR was sampled from a male donor in good health and CMV-seronegative. In nucleotides, the CDR3 is TGTGCCAGCACTTCCGGGGGGGCGATCTATAATTCACCCCTCCACTTT. Translating it yields CASTSGGAIYNSPLHF.